Below, 14 T cell receptor beta chains from the same sample are listed, as sequenced in a study of blood T cell repertoires in COVID-19. Libraries were prepared by immunoSEQ multiplex PCR; TCRdb keeps only in-frame clonotypes and omits some of them. This sample has about 150,000 clones; roughly 87% occur once, and the top ten carry 4% to 5%. Source material: peripheral blood. These TCRs come from a woman aged 60-75 years with active or convalescent COVID-19.

V gene TRBV5-1 combines with J gene TRBJ1-3, with 7 bases lining up with TRBD1. Looked up from germline, CDR1 is SGHRS and CDR2 is YFSETQ. This CDR3 has 19 residues. V was clipped by 4 bases and J by 2 bases; unmatched bases: 18. This chain's CDR3 is CASSGTEGAKPFTGNTIYF. The CDR3 DNA follows: TGCGCCAGCAGCGGAACCGAGGGGGCCAAACCCTTCACTGGAAACACCATATATTTT.

The CDR3 loop reads CASSVTRGNYGYTF. The CDR3 DNA sequence: TGTGCCAGCAGCGTTACCAGGGGAAACTATGGCTACACCTTC. The chain is built from TRBV5-8 and TRBJ1-2; maybe TRBD1 (6 bases). Trimming left V 4 bases short and J 2 bases short, with 12 bases between. The CDR3 totals 14 residues. The germline gives CDR1 SGHTS, CDR2 YDEGEE. Full variable domain (remainder filled in from reference TRBV5-8 and TRBJ1-2): EAGVTQSPTHLIKTRGQQATLRCSPISGHTSVYWYQQALGLGLQFLLWYDEGEERNRGNFPPRFSGRQFPNYSSELNVNALELEDSALYLCASSVTRGNYGYTFGSGTRLTVV.

J is TRBJ2-1 and V is TRBV7-9, with a tentative D call TRBD1 (7 bases). The CDR3 totals 13 residues. V was trimmed by 7 bases and J by 7 bases, leaving 14 bases between them. Per the germline V gene, CDR1 is SEHNR and CDR2 is FQNEAQ (reference sequence). CDR3 nucleotides: TGTGCCAGCACGTGGCAGGGGGGTAATGAGCAGTTCTTC. Translation: CASTWQGGNEQFF.

The chain combines TRBV19 with TRBJ1-5, with D uncertain. Trimming removed 3 bases at V and 8 bases at J, with 14 bases between. The length of the CDR3 is 14 residues. CDR1 and CDR2 from the germline V gene are LNHDA and SQIVND (reference sequence). CDR3 loop: CASSISRLEEPQHF. As DNA, the CDR3 is TGTGCCAGTAGTATTTCAAGGTTGGAGGAGCCCCAGCATTTT.

This clone was observed a handful of times. This rearrangement joins TRBV14 to TRBJ1-1; 9 bases fit TRBD1. V shed 5 bases and J 7 bases; nucleotides not matched to a gene: 8. The CDR3 totals 14 residues. From germline, CDR1 is SGHDN and CDR2 FVKESK. CDR3 protein: CASSFGTGRVEAFF. The CDR3 DNA sequence: TGTGCCAGCAGCTTTGGGACAGGGCGCGTTGAAGCTTTCTTT. The full variable domain, its missing parts supplied by reference TRBV14 and TRBJ1-1, is EAGVTQFPSHSVIEKGQTVTLRCDPISGHDNLYWYRRVMGKEIKFLLHFVKESKQDESGMPNNRFLAERTGGTYSTLKVQPAELEDSGVYFCASSFGTGRVEAFFGQGTRLTVV.

The DNA of the CDR3 is TGTGCCAGCAGGAGCGGAACTAGCACAGATACGCAGTATTTT. The encoded protein is CASRSGTSTDTQYF. The chain links TRBV6-5 to TRBJ2-3; D is perhaps TRBD2 (5 bases). Trimming cost V 6 bases and J 0 bases, with 10 bases left between them. The CDR3 is 14 amino acids. Per germline, CDR1 MNHEY and CDR2 SVGAGI.

The chain joins TRBV4-1 to TRBJ2-1; D is possibly TRBD2 (6 bases). Germline CDR1 reads MGHRA; CDR2 reads YSYEKL. The CDR3 totals 17 residues. The ends were cut back, 3 bases at V and 7 bases at J, with 22 bases in the middle. DNA for the CDR3: TGCGCCAGCAGCCAGCCCTGGGTTAGCGGCGCTCAAAATGAGCAGTTCTTC. Protein sequence: CASSQPWVSGAQNEQFF.

The J gene is TRBJ2-1, the V gene TRBV3-1 (or the pseudogene TRBV3-2), with D perhaps matching TRBD1 (6 bases). The CDR3 extends over 16 amino acids. CDR1 and CDR2 from the germline V gene are LGHDT and YNNKEL (reference sequence). With 7 bases removed from V and 5 bases from J, the gap between germline ends came to 21 bases. DNA of the CDR3: TGTGCCAGCAAGTTTTTACAGGGAAGAGAGGACAATGAGCAGTTCTTC. This translates into CASKFLQGREDNEQFF.

This rearrangement joins TRBV2 to TRBJ1-1, with TRBD1 identical over 11 bases. The CDR3 loop spans 17 amino acids. The V gene's germline CDR1 is SNHLY and CDR2 FYNNEI. Trimming took 1 base from V and 3 from J; bases not matched to a gene: 7. In DNA form, the CDR3 reads TGTGCCAGCAGTGAAGGGACAGGGGGCTTTTTGGACACTGAAGCTTTCTTT. Translated: CASSEGTGGFLDTEAFF. Drawing the rest from reference TRBV2 and TRBJ1-1, the complete variable domain is EPEVTQTPSHQVTQMGQEVILRCVPISNHLYFYWYRQILGQKVEFLVSFYNNEISEKSEIFDDQFSVERPDGSNFTLKIRSTKLEDSAMYFCASSEGTGGFLDTEAFFGQGTRLTVV.

The chain combines TRBV7-2 with TRBJ2-2; D is possibly TRBD2 (6 bases). The CDR3 extends over 12 amino acids. The germline V and J ends were trimmed by 11 bases and 8 bases, with 15 bases remaining between them. Per the germline V gene, CDR1 is SGHTA and CDR2 is FQGNSA. CDR3 protein: CAWGLGVGELFF. The CDR3 DNA is TGTGCCTGGGGACTGGGCGTGGGGGAGCTGTTTTTT.

This rearrangement joins TRBV12-3 or TRBV12-4 to TRBJ1-5, with D possibly being TRBD1 (5 bases). The CDR3 length is 13 residues. Trimming cost V 6 bases and J 5 bases, with 11 bases left between them. CDR3 nucleotide sequence: TGTGCCAGCAGGGGACTAGGGGATCAGCCCCAGCATTTT. Its protein is CASRGLGDQPQHF.

The genes are TRBV7-6 and TRBJ1-1; 8 nucleotides agree with TRBD1. This CDR3 is built from 22 residues. Germline values: CDR1 SGHVS, CDR2 FNYEAQ. J was trimmed by 3 bases and V by 4 bases; bases with no gene match: 28. CDR3 in amino acids: CASSSPQDIRQGSFLPYTEAFF. CDR3 DNA sequence: TGTGCCAGCAGCTCCCCCCAAGATATAAGACAGGGGAGCTTCTTGCCCTACACTGAAGCTTTCTTT.

The chain recombines TRBV20-1 with TRBJ1-2; no firm D call. This CDR3 contains 13 residues. V lost 3 bases and J lost 0, with 8 bases in between. Per the germline V gene, CDR1 is DFQATT and CDR2 is SNEGSKA (reference sequence). In DNA, the CDR3 is TGCAGTGCTAGTAGCCTATCTAACTATGGCTACACCTTC. It yields the protein CSASSLSNYGYTF.

The chain uses TRBV7-2 and TRBJ1-2, with 7 bases that match TRBD1. The germline V gene has CDR1 SGHTA and CDR2 FQGNSA. J gave up 7 bases and V 2 bases, and 7 bases lay outside the gene matches. This CDR3 spans 14 amino acids. The CDR3 coding sequence is TGTGCCAGCAGCTTATACAGGGGCTCAACTGGCTACACCTTC. This translates into CASSLYRGSTGYTF.